The present TCR beta chain was sequenced within a study of blood T cells in healthy people across ages. The sample providers were healthy Caucasian people from Russia, aged roughly 6 to 90. Each sample gave at least 7 million isolated PBMCs. For the second PCR, which ran for about 6 to 11 cycles, a sample-barcoded 5' primer and a J-beta primer mix were used. Each CDR3 protein gets one entry after TCRdb re-called the 5' RACE reads with MiXCR. The table lists roughly 700,000 distinct CDR3 sequences, roughly 32% of them singletons, with 15% in the top ten. The CDR3 extends over 14 amino acids. CDR1 and CDR2 (germline): SGHTA, FQGNSA. The V end lost 11 bases, the J end lost 9 bases, and 23 bases lay between the germline ends. This clonotype was seen many times. What it recognizes is unknown. Points from the study as a whole: Estimates drawn from one million T cells were deemed to understate diversity.

The chain uses TRBV7-2 and TRBJ1-5; D perhaps matches TRBD1 (6 bases). The receptor was isolated from a woman older than 75 in good health. The sequenced sample consisted of blood. The CDR3 reads CASSRGRGVPPQHF. CDR3 DNA: TGTGCCTCGTCCCGGGGGCGAGGTGTACCGCCCCAGCATTTT.